This paragraph reports one T cell receptor beta chain. Its antigen remains unknown. A much more abundant neighbour one base away suggests this may be a read error. Both iRepertoire HTBI primers and Arm-PCR of CDR3 regions were used to build the TCR beta libraries. MiXCR, run by TCRdb on the multiplex PCR reads, gives a single entry per CDR3 protein. The sample lists fewer than 600,000 distinct CDR3 sequences, around a fifth occurring once. Trimming removed 8 bases from V and 3 bases from J, with 8 bases in between. This CDR3 region has 11 residues. Germline loops: CDR1 MNHNS, CDR2 SASEGT. Noted time point: persistent/refractory GD, antithyroid drugs over 5 years with positive TRAb. From PBMCs, RNA was extracted and then used to make the TCR library. This specimen belongs to a study of regulatory T cells in long-lasting Graves disease. Study observations and caveats: Persistent Graves' patients showed less TCR diversity than newly diagnosed ones. Repertoires from persistent disease leaned toward TRBV28, TRBJ1-2 and TRBJ2-5.

This receptor was identified in a female donor with Graves disease. The V and J genes are TRBV6-1 and TRBJ2-7; tentative D call: TRBD1 (5 bases). This sample comprised peripheral blood mononuclear cells (PBMCs), obtained when the disease was refractory, from a patient treated with antithyroid drugs. CDR3 amino acids: CASGQGYEQYF. In DNA, the CDR3 is TGTGCCAGCGGGCAGGGCTACGAGCAGTACTTC.